What follows describes a single T cell receptor (beta chain). This specimen belongs to a study of blood T cell repertoires in COVID-19. Germline CDR1 and CDR2: PRHDT and FYEKMQ (reference sequence). With V trimmed by 2 bases and J by 3 bases, 4 bases remained unmatched. The CDR3 has 14 residues. Generated by immunoSEQ multiplex PCR, the TCRdb table keeps only in-frame clones and is missing some. Among 130,000 to 150,000 clones listed, roughly 88% were seen once. V is TRBV13 and J is TRBJ2-7; 7 nucleotides match TRBD2. The sample taken for sequencing was peripheral blood. This receptor was obtained from a woman aged 45-59 years with acute or convalescent COVID-19. CDR3 residues: CASSLTGTNYEQYF. In nucleotides, the CDR3 is TGTGCCAGCAGCTTAACCGGGACTAACTACGAGCAGTACTTC.